A selection of T cell receptor beta chains follows, all from one sample in a study of cytomegalovirus exposure and HLA in healthy donors. Profiled with immunoSEQ multiplex PCR; TCRdb holds only in-frame clones, not every one. The sample consists of about 230,000 clones, 78% of them appearing once. Sequenced material: PBMCs. The receptor source for this set is a boy younger than 18 in good health and CMV-seronegative. Each CDR3 is given with its conserved first and last residue. The D gene is left open where the match is weak. Size tells how often a clone was seen (once, few, many) or the class of an expanded clone, and some rows leave it out.

v_call: TRBV6-4; clone_size: .; j_call: TRBJ2-2; d_call: .; cdr3_length: 17; cdr3_aa: CASSDPEQGTDTGELFF; cdr3_nt: TGTGCCAGCAGTGATCCCGAACAGGGAACTGACACCGGGGAGCTGTTTTTT
v_call: TRBV29-1; clone_size: .; j_call: TRBJ2-3; d_call: TRBD2; cdr3_length: 15; cdr3_aa: CSGAGLAGFTDTQYF; cdr3_nt: TGCAGTGGGGCGGGACTAGCGGGATTCACAGATACGCAGTATTTT
v_call: TRBV4-1; clone_size: .; j_call: TRBJ2-5; d_call: TRBD2; cdr3_length: 14; cdr3_aa: CASSQGLAGETQYF; cdr3_nt: TGCGCCAGCAGCCAAGGACTAGCGGGAGAGACCCAGTACTTC
v_call: TRBV10-3; clone_size: .; j_call: TRBJ2-1; d_call: .; cdr3_length: 13; cdr3_aa: CAISEFQYNEQFF; cdr3_nt: TGTGCCATCAGTGAGTTCCAGTACAATGAGCAGTTCTTC
v_call: TRBV4-1; clone_size: .; j_call: TRBJ2-3; d_call: .; cdr3_length: 16; cdr3_aa: CASSQSPRGAADTQYF; cdr3_nt: TGCGCCAGCAGCCAAAGCCCGAGAGGAGCTGCAGATACGCAGTATTTT
v_call: TRBV11-1; clone_size: .; j_call: TRBJ1-1; d_call: .; cdr3_length: 14; cdr3_aa: CASSLFGANTEAFF; cdr3_nt: TGTGCCAGCAGCTTATTTGGGGCGAACACTGAAGCTTTCTTT
v_call: TRBV4-1; clone_size: .; j_call: TRBJ2-3; d_call: .; cdr3_length: 11; cdr3_aa: CASSHPGTQYF; cdr3_nt: TGCGCCAGCAGCCATCCGGGTACGCAGTATTTT
v_call: TRBV5-6; clone_size: .; j_call: TRBJ2-5; d_call: .; cdr3_length: 16; cdr3_aa: CASGGYVKGYQETQYF; cdr3_nt: TGTGCCAGCGGGGGGTACGTAAAGGGGTACCAAGAGACCCAGTACTTC
v_call: TRBV5-6; clone_size: .; j_call: TRBJ2-1; d_call: TRBD2; cdr3_length: 16; cdr3_aa: CASSSLGLAGVYEQFF; cdr3_nt: TGTGCCAGCAGCTCTTTGGGACTAGCGGGAGTTTATGAGCAGTTCTTC
v_call: TRBV29-1; clone_size: .; j_call: TRBJ1-2; d_call: .; cdr3_length: 14; cdr3_aa: CSVSLGGRAGGYTF; cdr3_nt: TGCAGCGTTTCCCTGGGCGGGAGGGCCGGTGGCTACACCTTC
v_call: TRBV4-1; clone_size: .; j_call: TRBJ2-1; d_call: TRBD2; cdr3_length: 16; cdr3_aa: CASSQPLAGAYNEQFF; cdr3_nt: TGCGCCAGCAGCCAACCACTAGCGGGAGCCTACAATGAGCAGTTCTTC
v_call: TRBV19; clone_size: .; j_call: TRBJ2-4; d_call: .; cdr3_length: 13; cdr3_aa: CASRQGTVNIQYF; cdr3_nt: TGTGCCAGCCGGCAGGGGACGGTGAACATTCAGTACTTC
v_call: TRBV6-1; clone_size: .; j_call: TRBJ1-1; d_call: .; cdr3_length: 11; cdr3_aa: CASRGALLVYF; cdr3_nt: TGTGCCAGCAGGGGGGCGTTATTGGTATATTTT
v_call: TRBV13; clone_size: .; j_call: TRBJ2-2; d_call: TRBD2; cdr3_length: 17; cdr3_aa: CASRELAGAGNTGELFF; cdr3_nt: TGTGCCAGCAGGGAGCTAGCGGGGGCGGGGAACACCGGGGAGCTGTTTTTT
v_call: TRBV4-2; clone_size: .; j_call: TRBJ2-5; d_call: TRBD2; cdr3_length: 14; cdr3_aa: CASSHSGSRETQYF; cdr3_nt: TGTGCCAGCAGCCATAGCGGGAGTAGAGAGACCCAGTACTTC
v_call: TRBV4-1; clone_size: few; j_call: TRBJ2-7; d_call: TRBD2; cdr3_length: 18; cdr3_aa: CASSQENQGYETSAEQYF; cdr3_nt: TGCGCCAGCAGCCAAGAAAATCAGGGGTACGAGACTAGCGCCGAGCAGTACTTC
v_call: TRBV18; clone_size: .; j_call: TRBJ1-2; d_call: TRBD1; cdr3_length: 15; cdr3_aa: CASSITRQGNYGYTF; cdr3_nt: TGTGCCAGCTCAATAACCAGACAGGGGAACTATGGCTACACCTTC
v_call: TRBV6-6; clone_size: .; j_call: TRBJ2-5; d_call: TRBD2; cdr3_length: 15; cdr3_aa: CASSSVAGAQETQYF; cdr3_nt: TGTGCCAGCAGTTCCGTAGCGGGGGCCCAAGAGACCCAGTACTTC
v_call: TRBV4-2; clone_size: .; j_call: TRBJ2-3; d_call: TRBD2; cdr3_length: 16; cdr3_aa: CASSPLAGQSTDTQYF; cdr3_nt: TGTGCCAGCAGCCCGCTAGCGGGGCAAAGCACAGATACGCAGTATTTT
v_call: TRBV7-2; clone_size: .; j_call: TRBJ2-7; d_call: .; cdr3_length: 12; cdr3_aa: CASSPGGYEQYF; cdr3_nt: TGTGCCAGCAGCCCAGGGGGGTACGAGCAGTACTTC
v_call: TRBV5-8; clone_size: .; j_call: TRBJ2-1; d_call: TRBD2; cdr3_length: 15; cdr3_aa: CASSFGTSDFDEQFF; cdr3_nt: TGTGCCAGCAGTTTCGGGACTAGCGATTTTGATGAGCAGTTCTTC
v_call: TRBV10-3; clone_size: .; j_call: TRBJ2-7; d_call: TRBD1; cdr3_length: 16; cdr3_aa: CAISDGVQGASYEQYF; cdr3_nt: TGTGCCATCAGTGATGGTGTGCAGGGGGCCTCCTACGAGCAGTACTTC
v_call: TRBV7-8; clone_size: few; j_call: TRBJ1-4; d_call: .; cdr3_length: 16; cdr3_aa: CASRGPTRAPNEKLFF; cdr3_nt: TGTGCCAGCCGGGGTCCAACGAGAGCACCTAATGAAAAACTGTTTTTT
v_call: TRBV27; clone_size: .; j_call: TRBJ1-6; d_call: TRBD1; cdr3_length: 16; cdr3_aa: CASSLINRGRNSPLHF; cdr3_nt: TGTGCCAGCAGTTTAATTAACAGGGGGCGAAATTCACCCCTCCACTTT
v_call: TRBV5-4; clone_size: .; j_call: TRBJ2-1; d_call: TRBD2; cdr3_length: 15; cdr3_aa: CASSPREGRDNEQFF; cdr3_nt: TGTGCCAGCAGCCCGCGGGAGGGCCGGGACAATGAGCAGTTCTTC
v_call: TRBV21-1; clone_size: once; j_call: TRBJ2-7; d_call: .; cdr3_length: 14; cdr3_aa: CASAIPGQPYEQYF; cdr3_nt: TGTGCCAGTGCCATTCCGGGACAACCCTACGAGCAGTACTTC
v_call: TRBV7-8; clone_size: .; j_call: TRBJ2-5; d_call: .; cdr3_length: 13; cdr3_aa: CASSWAGGETQYF; cdr3_nt: TGTGCCAGCAGCTGGGCGGGTGGAGAGACCCAGTACTTC
v_call: TRBV27; clone_size: .; j_call: TRBJ1-1; d_call: TRBD1; cdr3_length: 14; cdr3_aa: CASGTGTITTEAFF; cdr3_nt: TGTGCCAGCGGGACAGGGACTATTACGACTGAAGCTTTCTTT
v_call: TRBV7-6; clone_size: .; j_call: TRBJ1-6; d_call: TRBD1; cdr3_length: 15; cdr3_aa: CASSLAVTGTSPLHF; cdr3_nt: TGTGCCAGCAGCTTAGCCGTGACAGGGACTTCACCCCTCCACTTT
v_call: TRBV9; clone_size: .; j_call: TRBJ1-1; d_call: TRBD1; cdr3_length: 14; cdr3_aa: CASSARDSPTEAFF; cdr3_nt: TGTGCCAGCAGCGCCCGGGACAGTCCCACTGAAGCTTTCTTT
v_call: TRBV18; clone_size: .; j_call: TRBJ1-1; d_call: .; cdr3_length: 13; cdr3_aa: CASSPPGQVGAFF; cdr3_nt: TGTGCCAGCTCACCACCGGGTCAGGTTGGAGCTTTCTTT
v_call: TRBV2; clone_size: .; j_call: TRBJ1-5; d_call: .; cdr3_length: 15; cdr3_aa: CASKEAWASNQPQHF; cdr3_nt: TGTGCCAGCAAAGAAGCTTGGGCTAGCAATCAGCCCCAGCATTTT
v_call: TRBV2; clone_size: few; j_call: TRBJ1-3; d_call: .; cdr3_length: 13; cdr3_aa: CASSPPPGNTIYF; cdr3_nt: TGTGCCAGCAGCCCCCCTCCCGGAAACACCATATATTTT